Listed below are T cell receptor beta chains from one sample, sequenced in a study of Graves' ophthalmopathy and Graves' hyperthyroidism. TCRdb ran MiXCR on the multiplex PCR reads and lists one entry per CDR3 protein. The sample lists hundreds of thousands of distinct CDR3 sequences; roughly 41% were seen once. The sample comprised peripheral blood. The receptors were sampled from an adult man with Graves' ophthalmopathy. The conserved cysteine and the conserved F or W are not part of the CDR3 here. The D gene is left open where the match is weak. Rows give clone size only sometimes, using once, few, many, or a class for an expanded clone.

length | J | size | V | D | CDR3
12 | TRBJ2-5 | NA | TRBV6-5 | TRBD1 | ASSPQGADETQY
11 | TRBJ2-2 | NA | TRBV12-3/TRBV12-4 | NA | ASSYTATGELF
14 | TRBJ2-5 | few | TRBV7-9 | TRBD2 | ASSPLAGDKRETQY
12 | TRBJ2-5 | NA | TRBV25-1 | TRBD1 | ASSRTGEWETQY
11 | TRBJ2-7 | few | TRBV10-2 | NA | ASSERTGREQY
12 | TRBJ1-4 | few | TRBV4-2 | NA | ASSQDREVEKLF
13 | TRBJ2-5 | many | TRBV20-1 | TRBD2 | SAGPPGLAGVAQY
14 | TRBJ1-4 | few | TRBV12-3/TRBV12-4 | TRBD1 | ASKMTGGSTNEKLF
17 | TRBJ2-7 | NA | TRBV12-3/TRBV12-4 | TRBD1 | ASRRDRTGGRATSYEQY
13 | TRBJ2-7 | few | TRBV20-1 | TRBD2 | SARDPSGETYEQY
10 | TRBJ1-2 | NA | TRBV2 | NA | ASTRVEYGYT
13 | TRBJ1-6 | NA | TRBV30 | NA | AWSIARQGRAPLH
14 | TRBJ2-5 | NA | TRBV7-8 | TRBD2 | ASSLTGGSRGETQY
12 | TRBJ1-2 | NA | TRBV15 | NA | ATSRASDASGYT
13 | TRBJ2-2 | NA | TRBV7-2 | TRBD1 | ASSPRTGATGELF
13 | TRBJ2-7 | once | TRBV7-9 | TRBD1 | ASSLRTGGWYEQY
13 | TRBJ1-2 | many | TRBV10-3 | TRBD1 | AISGDRQRDYGYT
13 | TRBJ2-7 | NA | TRBV11-1 | NA | ASSSQQGIGYEQY
12 | TRBJ1-3 | NA | TRBV25-1 | NA | ASFDDLPGNTIY
11 | TRBJ2-3 | few | TRBV29-1 | TRBD2 | SVREVMGDTQY
12 | TRBJ2-5 | NA | TRBV6-1 | NA | ASSGRMGQETQY
13 | TRBJ1-5 | NA | TRBV5-1 | NA | ASSLDGAHNQPQH
11 | TRBJ2-7 | few | TRBV20-1 | NA | SAQAEGHDEQY
11 | TRBJ1-5 | many | TRBV29-1 | TRBD1 | SVRDRVDQPQH
13 | TRBJ2-2 | NA | TRBV19 | TRBD2 | ASRAGAPGTGELF